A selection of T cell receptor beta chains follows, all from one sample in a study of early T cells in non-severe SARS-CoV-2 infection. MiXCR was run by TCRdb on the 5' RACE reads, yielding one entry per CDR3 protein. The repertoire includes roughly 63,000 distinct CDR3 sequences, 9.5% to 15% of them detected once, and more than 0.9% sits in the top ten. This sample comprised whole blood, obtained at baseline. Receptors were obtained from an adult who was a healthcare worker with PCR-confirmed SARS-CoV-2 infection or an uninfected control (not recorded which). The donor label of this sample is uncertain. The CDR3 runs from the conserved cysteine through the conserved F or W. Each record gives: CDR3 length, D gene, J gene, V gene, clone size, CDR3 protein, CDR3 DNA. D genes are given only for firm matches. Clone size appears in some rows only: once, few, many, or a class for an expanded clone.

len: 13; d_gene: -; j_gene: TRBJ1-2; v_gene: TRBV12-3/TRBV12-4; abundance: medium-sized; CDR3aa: CASSPQVVYGYTF; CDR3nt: TGTGCCAGCAGTCCCCAGGTCGTATATGGCTACACCTTC
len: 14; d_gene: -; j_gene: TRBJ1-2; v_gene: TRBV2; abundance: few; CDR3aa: CASSETPSSYGYTF; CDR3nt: TGTGCCAGCAGTGAGACCCCCAGTTCATATGGCTACACCTTC
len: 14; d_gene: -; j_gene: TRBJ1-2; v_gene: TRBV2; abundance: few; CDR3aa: CATDDTDTRYGYTF; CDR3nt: TGTGCCACCGATGATACCGACACCCGCTATGGCTACACCTTC
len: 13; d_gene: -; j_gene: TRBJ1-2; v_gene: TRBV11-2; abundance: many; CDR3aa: CASSLAGAGGYTF; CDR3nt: TGTGCCAGCAGCTTAGCAGGGGCAGGAGGCTACACCTTC
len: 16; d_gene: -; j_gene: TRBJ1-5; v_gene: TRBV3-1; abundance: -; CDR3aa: CASSQAGIYSNQPQHF; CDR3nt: TGTGCCAGCAGCCAAGCGGGCATCTATAGCAATCAGCCCCAGCATTTT
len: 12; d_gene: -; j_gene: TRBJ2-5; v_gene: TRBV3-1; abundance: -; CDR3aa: CASRGGAETQYF; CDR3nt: TGTGCCAGCCGAGGCGGGGCGGAGACCCAGTACTTC
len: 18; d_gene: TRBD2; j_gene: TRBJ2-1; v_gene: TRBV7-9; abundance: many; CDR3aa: CASPRVREGAPSYNEQFF; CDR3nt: TGTGCCAGCCCGCGGGTGCGGGAGGGGGCCCCCTCCTACAATGAGCAGTTCTTC
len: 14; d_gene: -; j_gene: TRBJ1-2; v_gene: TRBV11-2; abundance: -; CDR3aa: CASSPNRGRGGYTF; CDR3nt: TGTGCCAGCAGCCCGAATCGGGGGCGAGGTGGCTACACCTTC
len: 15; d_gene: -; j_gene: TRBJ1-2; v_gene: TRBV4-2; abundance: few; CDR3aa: CASSQDLGRAAGYTF; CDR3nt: TGTGCCAGCAGCCAAGATTTGGGCAGGGCAGCTGGCTACACCTTC
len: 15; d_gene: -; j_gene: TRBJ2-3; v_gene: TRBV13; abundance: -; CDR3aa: CASSRLSASTDTQYF; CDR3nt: TGTGCCAGCAGCCGACTATCGGCTAGCACAGATACGCAGTATTTT